This note documents a single TCR beta chain sequence. Antigen unknown. The record originates from a study of cytotoxic CD8 clonotypes in ibrutinib-treated CLL. At the level of the study: Samples had a mean of roughly 250,000 productive templates and 94,082 productive rearrangements. Findings and caveats of the study: T-cell clonality at baseline went above that of age-matched healthy donors and rose and fell with circulating CD8+ T-cell counts. Clonality grew at ibrutinib response; at progression, it decreased back toward baseline. The study found public clonotypes uncommon, contracting or stable on treatment.

This table comes from immunoSEQ multiplex PCR, and its TCRdb copy is limited to in-frame clones, with some not included. The sample lists some 350,000 clones; about 64% were seen once. V dropped 2 bases and J dropped 6 bases, with 7 bases sitting between them. The length of the CDR3 is 13 residues. Germline lookup yields CDR1 MNHEY and CDR2 SMNVEV (reference sequence). The TCR originated in a human donor with chronic lymphocytic leukemia. The sample here was PBMCs, taken after 36 months of ibrutinib treatment. This chain connects TRBV27 to TRBJ2-2, with D unresolved. The CDR3 here is CASSLIVPGELFF. The CDR3 DNA reads as TGTGCCAGCAGTTTAATTGTACCCGGGGAGCTGTTTTTT.